The 9 T cell receptor beta chains presented below share a single source sample, sequenced in a study of low-dose radiotherapy and immunotherapy resistance in tumors. Primers targeting TRAV and TRBV primed first-strand cDNA, covering alpha and beta chains. The authors ran around 20 PCR cycles to amplify TCRs with a constant-region primer and V-primer adapter. TCRdb re-derived calls from the reads in MiXCR, one entry per CDR3 protein. The sample lists 15,000 to 20,000 distinct CDR3 sequences, roughly 70% seen once, with under 6.5% in the top ten. Receptors were obtained from a human donor with advanced metastatic prostate, ovarian, gallbladder or colorectal cancer (not recorded which). This table probably holds off-target reads from a library built for another chain.

V is TRBV29-1 and J is TRBJ2-3, with D perhaps matching TRBD1 (6 bases). V gave up 2 bases and J gave up 4 bases, with 13 bases separating them. CDR1 and CDR2 from the germline V gene are SQVTM and ANQGSEA. The CDR3 has 14 amino acids. CDR3 amino acids: CSVENRAESDTQYF. The CDR3 DNA sequence: TGCAGCGTTGAAAACAGGGCGGAATCAGATACGCAGTATTTT.

V is TRBV5-1 and J is TRBJ2-7; 8 bases match TRBD1. The J segment lost 1 base and the V segment lost 6 bases, leaving 6 bases of the junction unmatched. This CDR3 region has 14 residues. Germline V gene data show CDR1 as SGHRS and CDR2 as YFSETQ. Here the CDR3 DNA reads TGCGCCAGCACCCGGACAGGGAATTCCTACGAGCAGTACTTC. Its translation is CASTRTGNSYEQYF.

In its sample, this clonotype was seen a few times. This chain links TRBV6-6 with TRBJ1-1; D not certain. Trimming removed 3 bases from V and 7 bases from J, with 9 bases in between. From germline, CDR1 is MNHNY and CDR2 SVGAGI (reference sequence). The CDR3 spans 12 residues. The CDR3 reads CASSYGGFEAFF. In nucleotides, the CDR3 is TGTGCCAGCAGTTATGGCGGGTTTGAAGCTTTCTTT.

This chain connects TRBV20-1 to TRBJ1-2; D is possibly TRBD1 (6 bases). Germline V gives CDR1 DFQATT, CDR2 SNEGSKA (reference sequence). The CDR3 totals 12 residues. The V end lost 6 bases, the J end lost 2 bases, and 10 bases lay between the germline ends. DNA for the CDR3: TGCAGTGCACCCAGGGGAAACTATGGCTACACCTTC. This encodes CSAPRGNYGYTF.

This clonotype was seen a few times. V gene TRBV12-3 or TRBV12-4 combines with J gene TRBJ2-3, with D perhaps TRBD2 (6 bases). The CDR3 extends over 13 amino acids. V lost 5 bases to trimming and J lost 8 bases, with 14 bases between them. CDR3 coding DNA: TGTGCCAGCAGTACCAGACTAGAGGGTACGCAGTATTTT. It yields the protein CASSTRLEGTQYF.

In this sample, this clonotype turned up a few times. The genes are TRBV5-1 and TRBJ2-7, with D possibly TRBD1 on 6 matching bases. The CDR3 has 15 residues. Germline values: CDR1 SGHRS, CDR2 YFSETQ. V lost 4 bases and J 3 bases, leaving 17 bases between the germline ends. The chain's CDR3 is CASSPGIGQLYEQYF. The CDR3 DNA is TGCGCCAGCAGCCCAGGTATAGGACAGCTCTACGAGCAGTACTTC.

CDR3 region: CASSTDVGTQYF. CDR3 in DNA: TGTGCCAGTAGTACCGACGTGGGGACCCAGTACTTC. This rearrangement joins TRBV19 to TRBJ2-5; D is uncertain. Germline V gene lookup returns CDR1 LNHDA and CDR2 SQIVND (reference sequence). V lost 4 bases and J 7 bases, leaving 10 bases between the germline ends. This CDR3 spans 12 amino acids.

The gene calls are TRBV4-1 and TRBJ2-3, with 7 bases aligning to TRBD1. Germline values: CDR1 MGHRA, CDR2 YSYEKL. J lost 3 bases, V lost 3 bases, and 12 bases had no gene match. The CDR3 contains 17 residues. CDR3 coding DNA: TGCGCCAGCAGCCATCCAGGGGGTGGTCATTTTACAGATACGCAGTATTTT. This translates into CASSHPGGGHFTDTQYF.

The V and J genes are TRBV11-3 and TRBJ1-5; D unresolved. The germline V gene encodes CDR1 SGHNT and CDR2 YENEEA. The V end was cut by 1 base, the J end by 2 bases, with 6 bases between. This CDR3 is 14 amino acids long. CDR3 DNA sequence: TGTGCCAGCAGCTTAGTATGGGGCAATCAGCCCCAGCATTTT. Translation: CASSLVWGNQPQHF. Complete variable domain (other parts from reference TRBV11-3 and TRBJ1-5): EAGVVQSPRYKIIEKKQPVAFWCNPISGHNTLYWYLQNLGQGPELLIRYENEEAVDDSQLPKDRFSAERLKGVDSTLKIQPAELGDSAVYLCASSLVWGNQPQHFGDGTRLSIL.